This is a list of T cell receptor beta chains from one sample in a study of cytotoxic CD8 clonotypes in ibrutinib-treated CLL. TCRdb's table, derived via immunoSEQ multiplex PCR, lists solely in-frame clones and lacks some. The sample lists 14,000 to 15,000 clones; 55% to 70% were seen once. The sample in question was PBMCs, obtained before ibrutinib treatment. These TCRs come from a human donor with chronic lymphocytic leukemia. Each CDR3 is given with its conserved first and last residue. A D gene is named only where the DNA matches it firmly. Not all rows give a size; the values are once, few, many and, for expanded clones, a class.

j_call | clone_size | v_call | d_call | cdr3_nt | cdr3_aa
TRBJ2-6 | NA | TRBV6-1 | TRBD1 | TGTGCCAGCAGTGGGGGACAGGGGGCTGGGGCCAACGTCCTGACTTTC | CASSGGQGAGANVLTF
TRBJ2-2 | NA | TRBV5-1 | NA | TGCGCCAGCAGCTTGTCCGGGGAGCTGTTTTTT | CASSLSGELFF
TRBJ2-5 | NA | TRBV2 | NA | TGTGCCAGCACCAGGGGGAGGGAGACCCAGTACTTC | CASTRGRETQYF
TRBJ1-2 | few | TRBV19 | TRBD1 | TGTGCCAGTGGAACAGGGGGCGGCGCGTATGGCTACACCTTC | CASGTGGGAYGYTF
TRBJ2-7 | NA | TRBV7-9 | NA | TGTGCCAGCATCCGCGGGAATCACTACGAGCAGTACTTC | CASIRGNHYEQYF
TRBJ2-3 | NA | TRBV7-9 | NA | TGTGCCAGCAGCTTAAGGGGGGAGACAACGCGAAGCCAAGGTGCGTGGCAGTATTTT | CASSLRGETTRSQGAWQYF
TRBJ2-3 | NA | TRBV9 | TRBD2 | TGTGCCAGCAGCGCGGTAGCGGGGGGGCAGTCAGATACGCAGTATTTT | CASSAVAGGQSDTQYF
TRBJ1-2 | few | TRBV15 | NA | TGTGCCACCAGCAGAGATTCGGGGACACACTATGGCTACACCTTC | CATSRDSGTHYGYTF
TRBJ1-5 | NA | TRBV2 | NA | TGTGCCAGCAGTGAAGTCCAATACGGACAGTTCAATCAGCCCCAGCATTTT | CASSEVQYGQFNQPQHF
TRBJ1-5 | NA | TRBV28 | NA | TGTGCCAGCAGACCTTTTTCCCTCGGGTGGGGGCAGCCCCAGCATTTT | CASRPFSLGWGQPQHF
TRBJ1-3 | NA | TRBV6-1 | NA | TGTGCCAGCAGCGAATCAGGGAGACCGGGAAACACCATATATTTT | CASSESGRPGNTIYF
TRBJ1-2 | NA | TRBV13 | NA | TGTGCCAGCTTTGGGACTAACTATGGCTACACCTTC | CASFGTNYGYTF
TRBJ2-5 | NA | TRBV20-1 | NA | TGCAGTGCCTCCCAAGAGACCCAGTACTTC | CSASQETQYF
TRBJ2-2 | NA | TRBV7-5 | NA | TGTGTCAGAAGCTTAGATAGGTCCTCACGGGGGGAGCTGTTTTTT | CVRSLDRSSRGELFF
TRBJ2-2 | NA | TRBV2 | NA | TGTGCCAGCTTATCGGGATTGAACACCGGGGAGCTGTTTTTT | CASLSGLNTGELFF
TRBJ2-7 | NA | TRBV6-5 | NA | TGTGCCAGCAGTCTCTCAGTGGGGGGACCATACGAGCAGTACTTC | CASSLSVGGPYEQYF
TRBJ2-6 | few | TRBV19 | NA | TGTGCCAGTAAAAAGGGGGACTACTTCAACGTCCTGACTTTC | CASKKGDYFNVLTF
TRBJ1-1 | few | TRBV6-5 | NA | TGTGCCAGCAGTTACTCTAGGAACACTGAAGCTTTCTTT | CASSYSRNTEAFF
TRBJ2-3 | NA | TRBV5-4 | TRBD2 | TGTGCCAGCAGCCAGGGACTACGTATCACAGATACGCAGTATTTT | CASSQGLRITDTQYF
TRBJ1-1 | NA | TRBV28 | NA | TGTGCCAGCTATACTCACATAGGAATTGCTTTCTTT | CASYTHIGIAFF
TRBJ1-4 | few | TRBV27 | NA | TGTGCCAGCACCCCAAAAGGGGCAGCCCCGAGCGAAAAACTGTTTTTT | CASTPKGAAPSEKLFF
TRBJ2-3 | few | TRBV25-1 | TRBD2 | TGTGCCAGCAGCCGTGCGGGGGCAGATACGCAGTATTTT | CASSRAGADTQYF
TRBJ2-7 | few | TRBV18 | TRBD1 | TGTGCCAGCCGACAGGGCTCCTACGAGCAGTACTTC | CASRQGSYEQYF
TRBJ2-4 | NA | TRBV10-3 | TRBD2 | TGTGCCATCAGTGCGGGGCTAGCGGGAGAGGCCAAAAACATTCAGTACTTC | CAISAGLAGEAKNIQYF
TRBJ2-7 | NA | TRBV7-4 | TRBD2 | TGTGCCAGCAGCCCCTCCGCGGGAGGGTACGAGCAGTACTTC | CASSPSAGGYEQYF
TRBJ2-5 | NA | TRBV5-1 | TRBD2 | TGCGCCAGCAGCTTGGTCCCTAGCGGGAGTGGTGAGACCCAGTACTTC | CASSLVPSGSGETQYF
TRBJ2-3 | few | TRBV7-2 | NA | TGTGCCAGCAGCCCGAGGCGGACAGATACGCAGTATTTT | CASSPRRTDTQYF
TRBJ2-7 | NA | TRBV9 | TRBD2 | TGTGCCAGCAGCGTAGGCGCAGCGGGACCCTACGAGCAGTACTTC | CASSVGAAGPYEQYF
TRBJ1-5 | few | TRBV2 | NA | TGTGCCAGCAGTGAAGAGGGGTCTTTAGGTCAGCCCCAGCATTTT | CASSEEGSLGQPQHF
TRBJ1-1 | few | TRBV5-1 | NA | TGCGCCAGCAGCTCCGATGGACAGAAGAACACTGAAGCTTTCTTT | CASSSDGQKNTEAFF
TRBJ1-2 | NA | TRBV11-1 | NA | TGTGCCAGCAGCCCCTCGGACACGAGCTATGGCTACACCTTC | CASSPSDTSYGYTF
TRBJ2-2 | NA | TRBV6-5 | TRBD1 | TGTGCCAGCAGTCCAGGGGGCCCCGGGGAGCTGTTTTTT | CASSPGGPGELFF
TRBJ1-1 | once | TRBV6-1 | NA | TGTGCCAGCAGCCTCGCCGGGGGGTGGACTGAAGCTTTCTTT | CASSLAGGWTEAFF
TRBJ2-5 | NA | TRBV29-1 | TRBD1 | TGCAGCGGTGGGGGACAGGGGGAGACCCAGTACTTC | CSGGGQGETQYF
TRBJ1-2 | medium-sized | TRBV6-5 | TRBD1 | TGTGCCAGCAGTACAGGGACAGGACCCATTTATGGCTACACCTTC | CASSTGTGPIYGYTF
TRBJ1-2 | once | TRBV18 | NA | TGTGCCAGCTCATCTTCGGCTGTATTCTATGGCTACACCTTC | CASSSSAVFYGYTF
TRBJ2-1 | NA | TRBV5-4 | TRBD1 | TGTGCCAGCAGCCCACAGGGGAACAATGAGCAGTTCTTC | CASSPQGNNEQFF
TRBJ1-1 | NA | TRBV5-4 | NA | TGTGCCAGCAGCGCGGACCCAAGCAAAGCTTTCTTT | CASSADPSKAFF